The rows below give T cell receptor beta chains drawn from one sample of a study of blood T cell repertoires in COVID-19. Measured with immunoSEQ multiplex PCR; TCRdb has only the in-frame clones, and not every one. This sample has tens of thousands of clones, with about 90% found just once. Sequencing used peripheral blood. These receptors all stem from a middle-aged man with active COVID-19. CDR3s include the opening cysteine and the closing phenylalanine or tryptophan. The D gene is left open where the match is weak. Clone size is not always given. Where it is, it says once, few, many or a class for expanded clones.

d_gene: -
v_gene: TRBV12-3/TRBV12-4
abundance: -
j_gene: TRBJ1-3
CDR3aa: CASSFDRQNTIYF
CDR3nt: TGTGCCAGCAGTTTCGACAGGCAAAACACCATATATTTT

d_gene: TRBD2
v_gene: TRBV11-2
abundance: -
j_gene: TRBJ2-7
CDR3aa: CASQLAGDEQYF
CDR3nt: TGTGCCAGCCAACTAGCGGGGGACGAGCAGTACTTC

d_gene: TRBD2
v_gene: TRBV14
abundance: -
j_gene: TRBJ2-1
CDR3aa: CASSRFAGVNEQFF
CDR3nt: TGTGCCAGCAGCCGCTTTGCGGGGGTCAATGAGCAGTTCTTC

d_gene: -
v_gene: TRBV30
abundance: -
j_gene: TRBJ1-1
CDR3aa: CAWSLTTPNTEAFF
CDR3nt: TGTGCCTGGAGTCTAACGACTCCGAACACTGAAGCTTTCTTT

d_gene: -
v_gene: TRBV4-1
abundance: -
j_gene: TRBJ1-5
CDR3aa: CASSLQGQPQHF
CDR3nt: TGCGCCAGCAGCCTACAGGGTCAGCCCCAGCATTTT

d_gene: TRBD1
v_gene: TRBV19
abundance: -
j_gene: TRBJ1-6
CDR3aa: CASSDRGDSPLHF
CDR3nt: TGTGCCAGTTCAGACAGGGGGGATTCACCCCTCCACTTT

d_gene: TRBD2
v_gene: TRBV20-1
abundance: -
j_gene: TRBJ2-5
CDR3aa: CSASGASGSGETQYF
CDR3nt: TGCAGTGCTAGTGGGGCTAGCGGGAGTGGGGAGACCCAGTACTTC

d_gene: TRBD2
v_gene: TRBV11-3
abundance: -
j_gene: TRBJ2-1
CDR3aa: CASSRLAGVEQFF
CDR3nt: TGTGCCAGCAGCCGACTAGCGGGAGTTGAGCAGTTCTTC

d_gene: -
v_gene: TRBV11-2
abundance: once
j_gene: TRBJ2-1
CDR3aa: CASSLVPTQAGSYNEQFF
CDR3nt: TGTGCCAGCAGCTTAGTCCCAACACAAGCAGGTTCCTACAATGAGCAGTTCTTC

d_gene: -
v_gene: TRBV9
abundance: -
j_gene: TRBJ2-7
CDR3aa: CASSVDRFPYEQYF
CDR3nt: TGTGCCAGCAGCGTTGACAGGTTTCCTTACGAGCAGTACTTC

d_gene: TRBD2
v_gene: TRBV24-1
abundance: -
j_gene: TRBJ2-5
CDR3aa: CATSDRLAGQETQYF
CDR3nt: TGTGCCACCAGTGACCGACTAGCGGGCCAAGAGACCCAGTACTTC

d_gene: TRBD2
v_gene: TRBV29-1
abundance: -
j_gene: TRBJ2-2
CDR3aa: CSVTGTSGGATGELFF
CDR3nt: TGCAGCGTAACCGGGACTAGCGGGGGGGCTACCGGGGAGCTGTTTTTT

d_gene: -
v_gene: TRBV28
abundance: -
j_gene: TRBJ2-2
CDR3aa: CASSLSGTGSNGELFF
CDR3nt: TGTGCCAGCAGTTTATCAGGCACAGGGTCAAACGGGGAGCTGTTTTTT

d_gene: -
v_gene: TRBV4-2
abundance: -
j_gene: TRBJ2-7
CDR3aa: CASSQDPSEYYEQYF
CDR3nt: TGTGCCAGCAGCCAAGACCCCTCGGAGTACTACGAGCAGTACTTC

d_gene: TRBD1
v_gene: TRBV29-1
abundance: -
j_gene: TRBJ2-6
CDR3aa: CSVVLFAGGSGANVLTF
CDR3nt: TGCAGCGTTGTACTATTTGCAGGGGGCTCTGGGGCCAACGTCCTGACTTTC

d_gene: -
v_gene: TRBV4-1
abundance: -
j_gene: TRBJ2-1
CDR3aa: CASSPRGDRVINEQFF
CDR3nt: TGCGCCAGCAGCCCGCGGGGGGACAGGGTAATCAATGAGCAGTTCTTC

d_gene: -
v_gene: TRBV18
abundance: -
j_gene: TRBJ2-1
CDR3aa: CASSPLQGRDNEQFF
CDR3nt: TGTGCCAGCTCACCACTACAGGGACGGGACAATGAGCAGTTCTTC

d_gene: TRBD1
v_gene: TRBV14
abundance: -
j_gene: TRBJ2-1
CDR3aa: CASSQETYRGYNEQFF
CDR3nt: TGTGCCAGCAGCCAAGAAACCTACAGGGGCTACAATGAGCAGTTCTTC

d_gene: TRBD1
v_gene: TRBV3-1/TRBV3-2
abundance: -
j_gene: TRBJ1-2
CDR3aa: CASRPTGVGYTF
CDR3nt: TGTGCCAGCAGACCTACAGGGGTTGGCTACACCTTC

d_gene: -
v_gene: TRBV7-2
abundance: -
j_gene: TRBJ2-7
CDR3aa: CASSFGSSYEQYF
CDR3nt: TGTGCCAGCAGCTTTGGTAGCTCCTACGAGCAGTACTTC

d_gene: -
v_gene: TRBV7-6
abundance: -
j_gene: TRBJ1-1
CDR3aa: CASSLMGGVNTEAFF
CDR3nt: TGTGCCAGCAGCTTAATGGGGGGGGTGAACACTGAAGCTTTCTTT

d_gene: -
v_gene: TRBV7-3
abundance: -
j_gene: TRBJ2-5
CDR3aa: CASSLNGAGLQETQYF
CDR3nt: TGTGCCAGCAGCTTAAATGGGGCGGGGTTACAAGAGACCCAGTACTTC

d_gene: -
v_gene: TRBV28
abundance: -
j_gene: TRBJ1-5
CDR3aa: CASRGSGNGWHF
CDR3nt: TGTGCCAGCAGGGGCTCAGGGAATGGGTGGCATTTT